This TCR beta chain was obtained from a study of T cell changes during pregnancy in multiple sclerosis. The germline gives CDR1 MNHNS, CDR2 SASEGT. V shed 6 bases and J 2 bases; nucleotides not matched to a gene: 2. This CDR3 comprises 13 residues. Here immunoSEQ multiplex PCR was the method, and the copy in TCRdb shows in-frame clones only, minus some. The table lists approximately 45,000 clones, around 84% of them singletons. The chain is built from TRBV6-1 and TRBJ2-5; 8 bases agree with TRBD1. This clonotype was obtained from a female donor with multiple sclerosis, enrolled in a pregnancy study. The input for sequencing was CD4+ T cells from peripheral blood mononuclear cells, taken before pregnancy. The CDR3: CASSRDRQETQYF. In DNA, the CDR3 is TGTGCCAGCAGCCGGGACAGGCAAGAGACCCAGTACTTC.